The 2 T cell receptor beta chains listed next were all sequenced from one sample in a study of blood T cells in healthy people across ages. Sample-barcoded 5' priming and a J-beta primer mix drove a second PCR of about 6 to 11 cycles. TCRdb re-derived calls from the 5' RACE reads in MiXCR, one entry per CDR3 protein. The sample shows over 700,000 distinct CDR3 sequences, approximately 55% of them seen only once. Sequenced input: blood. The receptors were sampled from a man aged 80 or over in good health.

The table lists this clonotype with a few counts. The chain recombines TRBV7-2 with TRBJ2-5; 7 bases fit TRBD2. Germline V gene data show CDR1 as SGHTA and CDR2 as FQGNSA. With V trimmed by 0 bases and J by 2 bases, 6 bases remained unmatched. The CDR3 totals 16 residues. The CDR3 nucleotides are TGTGCCAGCAGCTTAGCGTCGGCTAGCGGACAAGAGACCCAGTACTTC. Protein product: CASSLASASGQETQYF.

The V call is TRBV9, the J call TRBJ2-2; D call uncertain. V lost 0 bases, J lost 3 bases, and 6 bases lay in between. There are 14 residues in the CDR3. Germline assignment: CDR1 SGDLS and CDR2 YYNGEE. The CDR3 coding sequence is TGTGCCAGCAGCGTAGACAAACACACCGGGGAGCTGTTTTTT. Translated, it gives CASSVDKHTGELFF.